This T cell receptor (beta chain) was recovered during a study of blood T cell repertoires in COVID-19. Overall study: Specimens from acute and convalescent COVID-19 originated in the United States, Italy and Spain.

The CDR3 is 17 amino acids. Looked up from germline, CDR1 is MGHRA and CDR2 is YSYEKL. The V segment lost 1 base and the J segment 1 base; nucleotides outside the gene matches: 6. The table came from immunoSEQ multiplex PCR; TCRdb's copy has only in-frame clones and leaves some out. The sample has 110,000 to 150,000 clones, around 80% seen once. Sequenced material: peripheral blood. The source of this sequence is a woman aged 80 or over in a cohort sampled during active or convalescent COVID-19. The chain carries TRBV4-1 and TRBJ2-3; 9 positions match TRBD2. The CDR3 coding sequence is TGCGCCAGCAGCCAAGCGGGGCGGGGGGGAGGCACAGATACGCAGTATTTT. This translates into CASSQAGRGGGTDTQYF.